This T cell receptor beta chain was captured by sequencing in a study of shared clonotypes between healthy human individuals (dated by TCRdb to the early 2020s). About the full investigation: The cohort included three men and a couple of women between 18 and 49 years of age. For each donor, three plates each were used for CD4 naive and CD4 memory, two plates were used for CD8 naive, and one plate was used for CD8 memory. To estimate repertoire size and how much clonotype sharing occurs between individuals, the study deeply sequenced the blood TCR repertoires of about five healthy adults. To increase sequencing depth and limit assay-specific biases, different laboratories used diverse techniques to prepare libraries and sequence TCR repertoires. Each donor's leukapheresis produced roughly between roughly 0.85 and 10 billion PBMCs.

CD8 naive samples were CD45RO-negative cells positively selected for CCR7, giving a CD45RA+CCR7+ population that excluded TemRA cells. Donors were healthy HIV-negative adults with no recently reported acute infections or vaccinations. All donors were Caucasian adults living in Nashville, Tennessee, USA. Blood was collected by leukapheresis, and PBMCs were isolated by Ficoll-Histopaque density gradient centrifugation and then cryopreserved in liquid nitrogen vapor phase. Purity and quantity of every magnetically sorted T cell population were checked by analytical flow cytometry. Genomic DNA was isolated from every sorted fraction and measured by UV absorbance on a Nanodrop 2000c. Comment on this clone: This clone's antigen is unknown. Base quality data are lacking; no much larger clone is found one base away.

Using the deep immunoSEQ assay, TCR CDR3 regions were amplified from genomic DNA by multiplex PCR. Genomic DNA extracted from each cell subset was distributed evenly over all wells of several immunoSEQ 96-well plates, and each plate served as one replicate. Each replicate PCR for sorted subsets received 150 to 250 ng genomic DNA, equal to 28,000 or so T cell genomes. Purified libraries were quantified with a Qubit 3.0 fluorometer, sized on a Bioanalyzer 2100, and re-quantified with the KAPA Library Quantification kit. Every immunoSEQ 96-well plate was sequenced on a separate single-read 150-cycle Illumina NextSeq 550 flow cell. Per the original workflow: The immunoSEQ output contained only junctional sequences without quality scores, so filtering could not match that applied to full-length reads. To assign V/J genes and CDR3, sequences were annotated against IMGT germline references using PyIR, a Python wrapper for IgBLAST v1.9. Any read was removed if the V/J assignment was weak (E-value above 1e-6), the CDR3 was missing, or the read contained stop codons, out-of-frame junctions, or ambiguous translated residues. V3J clonotypes were defined by identical inferred V gene, J gene, and CDR3 amino acid sequence. The percentage overlap between two repertoires was calculated by dividing the number of shared unique clonotypes by the size of the smaller repertoire. RTK rarefaction, the Chao1 estimator, and Recon v2.1 estimates of unobserved clonotypes were used to assess repertoire richness. OLGA was used to compute generation probabilities for all TCRbeta clonotypes that the gDNA method yielded from a handful of donors. TCRdb took this table from immuneACCESS and kept in-frame rearrangements with V and J called. Such tables lack part of the clones; where checked against another copy, unresolved V genes explain under half of the gap, and the rest is unexplained. Clonal size and the V and J genes are those of that table, whereas D and trimming came from the DNA. Recorded for this sample are about 2.1 million clones; 90% to 95% of them occurred a single time. The top ten hold more than 1.5% of the sample.

The research as a whole found: Even with the large sequencing depth, rarefaction of the sorted-subset datasets indicated that sequencing was incomplete. Across a handful of donors, 5% to 6% of naive CD4, roughly 3.5% of naive CD8, 2% to 2.5% of memory CD4, and roughly 0.41% of memory CD8 clonotypes were shared. Sampling was restricted to blood, and TCR repertoires in tissue are likely to differ from TCR repertoires in blood. Higher generation probabilities were observed for clonotypes shared by all four sorted-subset donors than for non-shared clonotypes. Naive subsets generally had larger estimated clonotype richness than memory subsets. Based on pairwise subsampling, the degree of clonotype sharing among donors was expected to be affected by sequencing depth. The genetic and exposure-history diversity represented was limited by the small number of donors.

In the germline V gene, CDR1 corresponds to LGHNA and CDR2 to YNFKEQ. The junction carries 13 bases between V and J, which are trimmed by 4 bases and 1 base respectively. The CDR3, cysteine through phenylalanine, is 15 amino acids long. The DNA shown is the 45-base CDR3, in frame from base 1. Sample: naive CD8+ T cells from PBMCs. The label giving this sample's cell subset or site can be read as: CD45RA+CCR7+. The receptor was derived from a man aged 18 to 35 in good health. Some clones in this sample may be carry-over from other donors' samples. Recombination joined TRBV4-2 with TRBJ2-5; the D segment is perhaps TRBD1 or TRBD2, each sharing 5 matched bases. The CDR3 here reads CASSRKVGPQETQYF. The sequence in DNA is TGTGCCAGCAGCCGGAAAGTGGGACCCCAAGAGACCCAGTACTTC.